This T cell receptor (beta chain) was profiled in a study of CXCR3-negative and CXCR3-positive naive CD8 T cells. Study information: Roughly 1.5 +/- 0.3 million TRB reads came from each library, giving around 130 million in total.

Study-level points and caveats: Naive cells with CXCR3 showed TRB CDR3s that were more hydrophobic than those in CXCR3-negative naive cells. In both naive subsets diversity was comparably high, whereas memory CD8+ cells showed much lower diversity.

To note about this clonotype: Its specificity is not known.

The CDR3 consists of 12 residues. Germline-derived CDR1 and CDR2 are SQVTM and ANQGSEA. The method, 5' RACE with UMI labels, was used to prepare the TRB cDNA libraries. TCRdb re-called the 5' RACE reads, yielding one record per CDR3 amino acid sequence without DNA. Its table records 150,000 or so distinct CDR3 sequences. CD45RO-CCR7+CD27+CD95- defined naive CD8+ T cells. The sequence was obtained from a human donor in good health. Some clones in this sample may be carry-over from other donors' samples. J is TRBJ1-1 and V is TRBV29-1. The sample taken for sequencing was naive CXCR3+ CD8+ T cells from blood. Specified subset: CD45RO-CCR7+CD27+CD95- naive CD8+ T cells expressing CXCR3 (TNR3+). CDR3 sequence reads: CSVGRGDTEAFF.